The clone carrying this TCR beta chain came up many times. The data were obtained in a study of T cells in Graves' hyperthyroidism and ophthalmopathy. On the study more broadly: Before any treatment, at initial diagnosis, peripheral blood was collected.

RNA transcripts gave rise to amplified TCR beta CDR3 regions. First-round RT-PCR of the TCR CDR3 relied on the HTBI primer set. In TCRdb, the multiplex PCR reads were re-called with MiXCR into one record per CDR3 protein. The sample lists approximately 400,000 distinct CDR3 sequences; approximately 18% were seen once. With 4 bases removed from V and 3 bases from J, the gap between germline ends came to 7 bases. The CDR3 loop spans 12 amino acids. The sample was blood. The chain carries TRBV12-3 or TRBV12-4 and TRBJ2-7; no reliable D call. The sequence came from a young man with Graves' ophthalmopathy. The chain's CDR3 is CASSSPGYEQYF. As DNA, the CDR3 is TGTGCCAGCAGTTCTCCTGGCTACGAGCAGTACTTC.